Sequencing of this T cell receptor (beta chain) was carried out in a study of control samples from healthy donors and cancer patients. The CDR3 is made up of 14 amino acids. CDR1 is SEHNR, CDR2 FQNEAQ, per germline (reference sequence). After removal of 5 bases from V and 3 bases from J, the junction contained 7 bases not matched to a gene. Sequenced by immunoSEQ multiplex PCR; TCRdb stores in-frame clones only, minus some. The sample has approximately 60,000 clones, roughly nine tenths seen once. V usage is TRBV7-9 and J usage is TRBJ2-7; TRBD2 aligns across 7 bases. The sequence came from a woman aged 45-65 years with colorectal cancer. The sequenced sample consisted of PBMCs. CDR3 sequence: CASSPQGGIYEQYF. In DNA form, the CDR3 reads TGTGCCAGCAGCCCCCAGGGAGGGATCTACGAGCAGTACTTC.